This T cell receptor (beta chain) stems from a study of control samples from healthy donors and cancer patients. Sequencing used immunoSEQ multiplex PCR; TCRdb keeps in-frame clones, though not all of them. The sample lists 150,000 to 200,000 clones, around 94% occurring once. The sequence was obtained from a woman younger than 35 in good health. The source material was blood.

CDR3 sequence reads: CASSLLGSEKLFF. The DNA for the CDR3 is TGTGCCAGCAGCCTATTAGGGTCTGAAAAACTGTTTTTT. V gene TRBV27 combines with J gene TRBJ1-4; D ambiguous. The CDR3 runs to 13 residues. Germline lookup yields CDR1 MNHEY and CDR2 SMNVEV (reference sequence). Trimming stripped 6 bases from V and 7 bases from J, with 12 bases between.